This entry describes one T cell receptor (beta chain). Its antigen is as yet unknown. The CDR3 contains 15 residues. The junction had 8 bases not matched to a gene; V was cut back by 3 bases and J by 5 bases. Looked up from germline, CDR1 is WNHNN and CDR2 is SYGVQD (reference sequence). The sample comes from a study of cytomegalovirus exposure and HLA in healthy donors. 13 Jbeta primers and 60 Vbeta primers were used for the PCR. Using immunoSEQ multiplex PCR, the repertoire was profiled, and TCRdb retains in-frame clones only, with some absent. This sample has about 150,000 clones, with about 80% found just once. Overall study results and limits: Cytomegalovirus association was listed for approximately 160 TCR beta chains.

The TCR sequence derives from a woman in her 40s in good health and CMV-seronegative. Sequencing was performed on PBMCs. V is TRBV10-1 and J is TRBJ2-3, with 7 nucleotides matching TRBD2. The CDR3 loop reads CASSEAAGVKDTQYF. CDR3 bases: TGCGCCAGCAGTGAAGCCGCGGGAGTAAAAGATACGCAGTATTTT.